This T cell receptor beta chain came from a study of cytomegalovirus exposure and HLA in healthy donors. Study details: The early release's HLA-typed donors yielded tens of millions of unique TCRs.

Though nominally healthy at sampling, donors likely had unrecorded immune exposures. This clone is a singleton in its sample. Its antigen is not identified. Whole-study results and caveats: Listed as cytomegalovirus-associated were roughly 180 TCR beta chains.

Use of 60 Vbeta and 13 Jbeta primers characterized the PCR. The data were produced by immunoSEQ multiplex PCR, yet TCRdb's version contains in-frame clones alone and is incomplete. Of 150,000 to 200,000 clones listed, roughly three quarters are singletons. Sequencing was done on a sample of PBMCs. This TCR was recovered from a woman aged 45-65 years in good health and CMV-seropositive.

The CDR3 protein is CASSEDRGRRPQHF. For the CDR3, the DNA is TGTGCCAGCTCCGAAGACAGGGGCCGTCGGCCCCAGCATTTT. V is TRBV18 and J is TRBJ1-5; 8 bases fit TRBD1. The CDR3 consists of 14 residues. V lost 6 bases and J lost 9; bases outside the gene matches: 10. Per germline, CDR1 KGHSH and CDR2 LQKENI.